This T cell receptor beta chain is drawn from a study of spatial heterogeneity in lung cancer. At the level of the study: Fewer alpha-chain than beta-chain sequences were consistently detected.

This CDR3 has 13 amino acids. Germline assignment: CDR1 MNHEY and CDR2 SMNVEV (reference sequence). The V end lost 3 bases, the J end lost 2 bases, and 8 bases lay between the germline ends. Each CDR3 protein gets one entry after TCRdb re-called the 5' RACE reads with MiXCR. The data contain about 20,000 distinct CDR3 sequences, less than 20% of them singletons. Time point reported: sample taken at primary tumor resection. Donors were some 72 untreated early-stage non-small cell lung cancer patients. The sequenced material consisted of unsorted whole RNA from tumor, nontumor lung or frozen PBMC. For this clonotype: Its specificity is unknown.

Study-level results: Counts of expanded alpha and beta TCRs within tumors tracked the tumor nonsynonymous mutation count. Alpha and beta chain coverage of tumor T cells was estimated at about 7% and 13%, respectively.

The material was lung tumor tissue, obtained at surgery. This TCR came from a female donor with early-stage non-small cell lung cancer. The chain is built from TRBV27 and TRBJ2-7; tentative D call: TRBD2 (5 bases). CDR3: CASSFAGTYEQYF. CDR3 sequence (DNA): TGTGCCAGCAGTTTTGCCGGGACCTACGAGCAGTACTTC.